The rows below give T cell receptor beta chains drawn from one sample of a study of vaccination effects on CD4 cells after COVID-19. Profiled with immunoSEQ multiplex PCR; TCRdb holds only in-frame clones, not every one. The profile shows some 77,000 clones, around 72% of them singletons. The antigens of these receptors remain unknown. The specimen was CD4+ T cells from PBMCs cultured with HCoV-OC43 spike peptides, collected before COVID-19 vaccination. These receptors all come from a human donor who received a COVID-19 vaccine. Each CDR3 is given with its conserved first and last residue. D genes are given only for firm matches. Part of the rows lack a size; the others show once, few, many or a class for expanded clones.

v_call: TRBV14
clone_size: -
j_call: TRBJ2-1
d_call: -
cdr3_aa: CASSPLAGGHNEQFF
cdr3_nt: TGTGCCAGCAGCCCCCTGGCCGGAGGGCACAATGAGCAGTTCTTC

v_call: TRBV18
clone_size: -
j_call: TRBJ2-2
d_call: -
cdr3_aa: CASSPPVTGELFF
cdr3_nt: TGTGCCAGCTCACCACCCGTCACCGGGGAGCTGTTTTTT

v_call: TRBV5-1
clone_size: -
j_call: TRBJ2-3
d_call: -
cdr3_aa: CASSLLAQSTDTQYF
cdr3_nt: TGCGCCAGCAGCTTGCTAGCCCAAAGCACAGATACGCAGTATTTT

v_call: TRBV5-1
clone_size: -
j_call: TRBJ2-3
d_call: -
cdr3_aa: CASSLARGTDTQYF
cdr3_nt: TGCGCCAGCAGCTTGGCCCGGGGCACAGATACGCAGTATTTT

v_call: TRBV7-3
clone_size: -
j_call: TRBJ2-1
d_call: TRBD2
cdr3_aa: CASSPSGGAPGEQFF
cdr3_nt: TGTGCCAGCAGCCCTAGCGGGGGGGCCCCTGGTGAGCAGTTCTTC

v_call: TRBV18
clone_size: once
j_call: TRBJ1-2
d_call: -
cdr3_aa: CASSPDQGVYYGYTF
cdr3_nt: TGTGCCAGCTCACCGGACCAGGGTGTCTACTATGGCTACACCTTC

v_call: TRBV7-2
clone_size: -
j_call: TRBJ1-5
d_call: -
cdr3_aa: CASSLALEQPQHF
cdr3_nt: TGTGCCAGCAGCTTAGCGCTCGAGCAGCCCCAGCATTTT

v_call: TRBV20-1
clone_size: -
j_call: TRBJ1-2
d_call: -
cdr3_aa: CSALDHYGYTF
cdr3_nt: TGCAGTGCTCTTGACCACTATGGCTACACCTTC

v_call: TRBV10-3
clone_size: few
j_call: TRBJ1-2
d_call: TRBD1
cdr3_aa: CAIRKEGNRGDSDGYTF
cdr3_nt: TGTGCCATCAGAAAGGAGGGAAACAGGGGGGACTCGGATGGCTACACCTTC

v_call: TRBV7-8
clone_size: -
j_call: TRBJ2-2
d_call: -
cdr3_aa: CASSLVWGTGELFF
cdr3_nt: TGTGCCAGCAGCTTAGTTTGGGGGACCGGGGAGCTGTTTTTT

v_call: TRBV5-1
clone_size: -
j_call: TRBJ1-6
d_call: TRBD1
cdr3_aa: CASSFSSGQGNSPLHF
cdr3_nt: TGCGCCAGCAGCTTTTCTTCGGGACAGGGTAATTCACCCCTCCACTTT

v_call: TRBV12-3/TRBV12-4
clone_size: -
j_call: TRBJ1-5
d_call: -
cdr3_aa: CASRAGNQPQHF
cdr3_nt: TGTGCCAGCCGGGCGGGAAATCAGCCCCAGCATTTT

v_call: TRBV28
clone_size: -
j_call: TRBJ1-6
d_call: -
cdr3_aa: CASSLPPSGNSPLHF
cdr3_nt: TGTGCCAGCAGTTTACCTCCCTCAGGGAATTCACCCCTCCACTTT

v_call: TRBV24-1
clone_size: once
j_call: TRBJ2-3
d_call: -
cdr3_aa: CATSDPKGGADTQYF
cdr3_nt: TGTGCCACCAGTGATCCGAAAGGGGGTGCGGATACGCAGTATTTT

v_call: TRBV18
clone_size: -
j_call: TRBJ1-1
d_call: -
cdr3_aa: CASSDRATTKNTEAFF
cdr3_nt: TGTGCCAGCTCAGATCGGGCTACTACAAAGAACACTGAAGCTTTCTTT

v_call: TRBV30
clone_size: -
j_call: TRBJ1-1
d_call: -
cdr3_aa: CAGRRSFTEAFF
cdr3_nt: TGTGCCGGTAGAAGGAGTTTTACTGAAGCTTTCTTT

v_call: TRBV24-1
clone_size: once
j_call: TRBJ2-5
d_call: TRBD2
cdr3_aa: CATSGRQRGDRRETQYF
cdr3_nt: TGTGCCACCAGTGGTCGCCAGCGGGGGGATCGTAGGGAGACCCAGTACTTC

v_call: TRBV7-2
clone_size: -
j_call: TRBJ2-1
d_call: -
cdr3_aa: CASSPSTGFSPFNEQFF
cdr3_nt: TGTGCCAGCAGCCCCTCGACCGGGTTTTCCCCTTTCAATGAGCAGTTCTTC

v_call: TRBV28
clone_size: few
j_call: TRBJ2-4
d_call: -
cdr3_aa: CASTRAKLAKNIQYF
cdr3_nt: TGTGCCAGCACACGGGCGAAACTAGCCAAAAACATTCAGTACTTC

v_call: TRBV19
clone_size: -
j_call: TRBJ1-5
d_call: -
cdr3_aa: CASSMLQGRSNQPQHF
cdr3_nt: TGTGCCAGTAGTATGTTGCAGGGCCGTAGTAACCAGCCCCAGCATTTT